Listed below are T cell receptor beta chains from one sample, sequenced in a study of cytomegalovirus exposure and HLA in healthy donors. The table came from immunoSEQ multiplex PCR; TCRdb's copy has only in-frame clones and leaves some out. The sample holds 140,000 to 150,000 clones, about 81% seen once. The sequenced material came from PBMCs. The receptor set was obtained from a man aged 30 to 45 in good health and CMV-seronegative. The CDR3 runs from the conserved cysteine through the conserved F or W. The D gene is left open where the match is weak. Clone size, where shown, is once, few, many, or a class for clones that have expanded.

D gene: NA
clone size: NA
J gene: TRBJ2-2
V gene: TRBV6-5
CDR3 DNA: TGTGCCAGCAGTTTACTTTACAGAAACACCGGGGAGCTGTTTTTT
CDR3 protein: CASSLLYRNTGELFF

D gene: NA
clone size: NA
J gene: TRBJ2-1
V gene: TRBV12-5
CDR3 DNA: TGTGCTAGTGGCCGTAAGGAGGATGAGCAGTTCTTC
CDR3 protein: CASGRKEDEQFF

D gene: TRBD2
clone size: NA
J gene: TRBJ2-7
V gene: TRBV29-1
CDR3 DNA: TGCAGCGCAGCAACTAGCGGGGGTTCCTACGAGCAGTACTTC
CDR3 protein: CSAATSGGSYEQYF

D gene: TRBD1
clone size: NA
J gene: TRBJ1-1
V gene: TRBV27
CDR3 DNA: TGTGCCAGCAGAAGTGGTGGGACAGGGTCCGTCACTGAAGCTTTCTTT
CDR3 protein: CASRSGGTGSVTEAFF

D gene: NA
clone size: once
J gene: TRBJ1-6
V gene: TRBV21-1
CDR3 DNA: TGTGCCAGCAGCAATCCTCGGACAGGGCGTAATTCACCCCTCCACTTT
CDR3 protein: CASSNPRTGRNSPLHF

D gene: TRBD2
clone size: NA
J gene: TRBJ2-1
V gene: TRBV18
CDR3 DNA: TGTGCCAGCTCGCCGGGACTAGCTTCCGGGAATGAGCAGTTCTTC
CDR3 protein: CASSPGLASGNEQFF

D gene: TRBD2
clone size: NA
J gene: TRBJ2-2
V gene: TRBV5-4
CDR3 DNA: TGTGCCAGCAGCGCGCCTAGCGGACCCACCGGGGAGCTGTTTTTT
CDR3 protein: CASSAPSGPTGELFF

D gene: NA
clone size: NA
J gene: TRBJ1-4
V gene: TRBV15
CDR3 DNA: TGTGCCACCAGCAGCGCAAACACAGGGCATGAAAAACTGTTTTTT
CDR3 protein: CATSSANTGHEKLFF

D gene: TRBD1
clone size: NA
J gene: TRBJ2-7
V gene: TRBV7-7
CDR3 DNA: TGTGCCAGCAGCTACGGGACAGGGGCCTCCTACGAGCAGTACTTC
CDR3 protein: CASSYGTGASYEQYF

D gene: NA
clone size: NA
J gene: TRBJ2-7
V gene: TRBV19
CDR3 DNA: TGTGCCAGTAGTATAAACAGGGACTACGAGCAGTACTTC
CDR3 protein: CASSINRDYEQYF

D gene: TRBD1
clone size: NA
J gene: TRBJ2-4
V gene: TRBV15
CDR3 DNA: TGTGCCACCAGCAGACGACAGGGTGGGGCCAAAAACATTCAGTACTTC
CDR3 protein: CATSRRQGGAKNIQYF

D gene: TRBD1
clone size: NA
J gene: TRBJ1-1
V gene: TRBV19
CDR3 DNA: TGTGCCAGTAGTAACCCGCGGACAGGGGGCACTGAAGCTTTCTTT
CDR3 protein: CASSNPRTGGTEAFF

D gene: NA
clone size: NA
J gene: TRBJ2-1
V gene: TRBV21-1
CDR3 DNA: TGTGCCAGCAGCTACGGGGGGGATTCGCTGGGACGCTCCTACAATGAGCAGTTCTTC
CDR3 protein: CASSYGGDSLGRSYNEQFF

D gene: NA
clone size: NA
J gene: TRBJ1-2
V gene: TRBV4-1
CDR3 DNA: TGCGCCAGCAGCCAGCTTCGACAGGAGGCGGGCTATGGCTACACCTTC
CDR3 protein: CASSQLRQEAGYGYTF

D gene: NA
clone size: NA
J gene: TRBJ2-7
V gene: TRBV2
CDR3 DNA: TGTGCCAGCAGTGACTACAGAAGCTCCTACGAGCAGTACTTC
CDR3 protein: CASSDYRSSYEQYF

D gene: TRBD2
clone size: few
J gene: TRBJ2-1
V gene: TRBV4-2
CDR3 DNA: TGTGCCAGCAGCCAAGAAAAAAATAGCGGGAAAGGCAATGAGCAGTTCTTC
CDR3 protein: CASSQEKNSGKGNEQFF

D gene: NA
clone size: NA
J gene: TRBJ1-4
V gene: TRBV10-3
CDR3 DNA: TGTGCCATCAGTGAAGGTGGGGACAATGGAAATGAAAAACTGTTTTTT
CDR3 protein: CAISEGGDNGNEKLFF

D gene: NA
clone size: few
J gene: TRBJ2-7
V gene: TRBV28
CDR3 DNA: TGTGCCAGCAGTTTAACAGGGTGGACGGTCGAGCAGTACTTC
CDR3 protein: CASSLTGWTVEQYF